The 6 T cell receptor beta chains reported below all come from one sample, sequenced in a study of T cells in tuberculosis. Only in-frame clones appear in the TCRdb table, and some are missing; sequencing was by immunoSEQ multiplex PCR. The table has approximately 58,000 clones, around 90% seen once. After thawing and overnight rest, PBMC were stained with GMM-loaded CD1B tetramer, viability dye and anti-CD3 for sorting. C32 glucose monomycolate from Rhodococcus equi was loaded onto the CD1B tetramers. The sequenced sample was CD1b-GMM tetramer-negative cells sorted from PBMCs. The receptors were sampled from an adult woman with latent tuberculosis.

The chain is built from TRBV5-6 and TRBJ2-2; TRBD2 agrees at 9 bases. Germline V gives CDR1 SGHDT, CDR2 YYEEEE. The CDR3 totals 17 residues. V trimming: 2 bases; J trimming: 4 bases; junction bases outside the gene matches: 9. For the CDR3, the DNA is TGTGCCAGCAGCTTCGGGGTAGTAGCGGGAGCCACCGGGGAGCTGTTTTTT. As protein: CASSFGVVAGATGELFF.

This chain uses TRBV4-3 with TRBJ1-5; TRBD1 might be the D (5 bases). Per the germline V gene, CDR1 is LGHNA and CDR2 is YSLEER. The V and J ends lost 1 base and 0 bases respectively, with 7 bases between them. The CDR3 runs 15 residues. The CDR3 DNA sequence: TGCGCCAGCAGCCAAGGACAGCATAGCAATCAGCCCCAGCATTTT. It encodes CASSQGQHSNQPQHF.

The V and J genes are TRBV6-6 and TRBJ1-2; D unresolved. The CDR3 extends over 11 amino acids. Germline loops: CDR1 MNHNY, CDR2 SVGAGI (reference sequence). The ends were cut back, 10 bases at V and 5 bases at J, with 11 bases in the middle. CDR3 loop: CATTNLYGYTF. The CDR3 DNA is TGTGCCACCACAAATTTGTATGGCTACACCTTC.

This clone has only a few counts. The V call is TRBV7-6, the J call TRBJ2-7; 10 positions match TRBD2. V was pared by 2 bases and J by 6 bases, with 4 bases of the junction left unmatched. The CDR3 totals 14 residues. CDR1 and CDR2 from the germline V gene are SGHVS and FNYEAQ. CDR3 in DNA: TGTGCCAGCAGCTTACTAGCGGGAGACGGCGAGCAGTACTTC. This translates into CASSLLAGDGEQYF.

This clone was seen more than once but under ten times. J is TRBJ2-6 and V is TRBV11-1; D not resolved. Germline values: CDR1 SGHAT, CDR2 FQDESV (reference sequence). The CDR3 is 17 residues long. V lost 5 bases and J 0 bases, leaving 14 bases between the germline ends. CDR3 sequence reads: CASSAKYEVSGANVLTF. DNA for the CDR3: TGTGCCAGCAGCGCTAAATATGAGGTCTCTGGGGCCAACGTCCTGACTTTC.

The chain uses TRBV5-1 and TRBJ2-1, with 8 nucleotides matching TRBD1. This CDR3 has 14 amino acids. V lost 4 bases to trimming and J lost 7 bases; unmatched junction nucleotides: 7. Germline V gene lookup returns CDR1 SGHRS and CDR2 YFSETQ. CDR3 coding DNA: TGCGCCAGCAGCACGAAGGGACAGGAGAATGAGCAGTTCTTC. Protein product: CASSTKGQENEQFF.